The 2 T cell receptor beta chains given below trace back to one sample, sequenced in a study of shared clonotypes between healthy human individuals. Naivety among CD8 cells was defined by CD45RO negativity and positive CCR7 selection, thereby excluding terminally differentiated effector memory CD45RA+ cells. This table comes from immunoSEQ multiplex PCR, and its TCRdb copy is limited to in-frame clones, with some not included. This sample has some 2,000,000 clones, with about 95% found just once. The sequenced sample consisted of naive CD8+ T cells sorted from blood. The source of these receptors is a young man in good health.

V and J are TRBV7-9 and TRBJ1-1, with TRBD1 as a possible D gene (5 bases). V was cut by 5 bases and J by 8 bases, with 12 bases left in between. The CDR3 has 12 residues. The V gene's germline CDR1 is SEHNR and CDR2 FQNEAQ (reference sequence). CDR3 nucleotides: TGTGCCAGCAGCCAGGCAGGGATGGAAGCTTTCTTT. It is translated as CASSQAGMEAFF.

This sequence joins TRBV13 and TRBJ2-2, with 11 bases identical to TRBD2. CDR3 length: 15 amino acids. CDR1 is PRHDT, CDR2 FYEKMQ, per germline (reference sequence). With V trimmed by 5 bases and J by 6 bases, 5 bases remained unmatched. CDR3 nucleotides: TGTGCCAGCAGCGTAGCGGGAGGGCCGGCCGGGGAGCTGTTTTTT. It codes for CASSVAGGPAGELFF.